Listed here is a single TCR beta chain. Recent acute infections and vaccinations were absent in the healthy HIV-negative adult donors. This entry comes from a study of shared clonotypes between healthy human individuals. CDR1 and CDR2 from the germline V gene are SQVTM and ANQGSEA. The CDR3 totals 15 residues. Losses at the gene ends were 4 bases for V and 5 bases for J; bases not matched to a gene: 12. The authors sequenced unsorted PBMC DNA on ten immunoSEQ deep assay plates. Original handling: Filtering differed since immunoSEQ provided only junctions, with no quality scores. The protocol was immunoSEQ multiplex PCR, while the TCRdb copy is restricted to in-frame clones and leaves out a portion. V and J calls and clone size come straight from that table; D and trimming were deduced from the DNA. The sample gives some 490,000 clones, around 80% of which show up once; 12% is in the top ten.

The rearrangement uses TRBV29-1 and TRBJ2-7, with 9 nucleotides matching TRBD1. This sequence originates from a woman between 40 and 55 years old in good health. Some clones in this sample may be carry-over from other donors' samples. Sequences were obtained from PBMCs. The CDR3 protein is CSVGRDTGGTDEQYF. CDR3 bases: TGCAGCGTTGGACGGGATACAGGGGGCACAGACGAGCAGTACTTC.